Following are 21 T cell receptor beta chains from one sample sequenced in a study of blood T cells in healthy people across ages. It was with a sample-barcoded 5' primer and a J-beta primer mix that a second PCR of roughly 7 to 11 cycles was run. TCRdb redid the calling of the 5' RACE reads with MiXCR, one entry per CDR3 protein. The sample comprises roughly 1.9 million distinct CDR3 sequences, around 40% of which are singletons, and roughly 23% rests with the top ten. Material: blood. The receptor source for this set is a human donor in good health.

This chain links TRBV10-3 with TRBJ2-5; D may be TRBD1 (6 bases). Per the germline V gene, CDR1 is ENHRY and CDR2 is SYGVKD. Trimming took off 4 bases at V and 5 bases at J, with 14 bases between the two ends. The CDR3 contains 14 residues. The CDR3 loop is CAISVPGVAETQYF. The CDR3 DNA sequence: TGTGCCATCAGTGTACCAGGGGTGGCGGAGACCCAGTACTTC.

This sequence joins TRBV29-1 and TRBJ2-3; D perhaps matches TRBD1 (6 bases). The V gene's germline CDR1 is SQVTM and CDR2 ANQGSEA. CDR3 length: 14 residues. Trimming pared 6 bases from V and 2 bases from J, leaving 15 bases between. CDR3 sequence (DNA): TGCAGCGTGGGTGGGGGCCATCCCACAGATACGCAGTATTTT. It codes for CSVGGGHPTDTQYF.

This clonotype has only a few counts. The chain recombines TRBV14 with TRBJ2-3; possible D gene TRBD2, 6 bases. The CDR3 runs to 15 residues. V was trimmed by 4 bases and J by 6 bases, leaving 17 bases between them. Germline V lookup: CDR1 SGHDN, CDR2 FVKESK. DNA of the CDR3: TGTGCCAGCAGCCCAATGGCGGGAATAACCGATACGCAGTATTTT. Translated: CASSPMAGITDTQYF.

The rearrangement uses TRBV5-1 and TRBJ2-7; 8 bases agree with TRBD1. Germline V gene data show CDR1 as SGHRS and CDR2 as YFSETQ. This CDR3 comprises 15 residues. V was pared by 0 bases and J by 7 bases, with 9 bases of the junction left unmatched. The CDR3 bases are TGCGCCAGCAGCTTGGTGGACAGGGAAAGATGGGAGCAGTACTTC. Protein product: CASSLVDRERWEQYF.

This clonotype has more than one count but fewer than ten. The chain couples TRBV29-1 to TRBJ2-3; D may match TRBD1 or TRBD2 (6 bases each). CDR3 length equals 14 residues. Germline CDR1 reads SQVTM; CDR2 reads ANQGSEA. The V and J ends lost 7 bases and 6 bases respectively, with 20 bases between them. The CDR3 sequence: CSAQEGGRGDTQYF. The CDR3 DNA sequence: TGCAGCGCTCAAGAGGGGGGCCGGGGGGATACGCAGTATTTT.

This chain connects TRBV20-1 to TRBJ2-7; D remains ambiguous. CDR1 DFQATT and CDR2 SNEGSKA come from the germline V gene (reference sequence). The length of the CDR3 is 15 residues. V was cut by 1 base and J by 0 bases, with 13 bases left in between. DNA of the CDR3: TGCAGTGCTAGAGTTCCGGATCTAAGCTCCTACGAGCAGTACTTC. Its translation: CSARVPDLSSYEQYF.

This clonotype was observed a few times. CDR3 bases: TGCAGTGCTACCGGGACAAACAACTTGGAGCAGTTCTTC. This gives the protein CSATGTNNLEQFF. The chain couples TRBV20-1 to TRBJ2-1, with a possible D match to TRBD1 (6 bases). CDR1 and CDR2 from the germline V gene are DFQATT and SNEGSKA (reference sequence). Trimming cost V 4 bases and J 10 bases, with 17 bases left between them. This CDR3 spans 13 amino acids.

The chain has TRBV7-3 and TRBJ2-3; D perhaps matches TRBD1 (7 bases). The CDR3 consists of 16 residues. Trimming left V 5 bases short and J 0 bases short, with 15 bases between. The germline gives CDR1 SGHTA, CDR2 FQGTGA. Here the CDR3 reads CASSPRGAVSTDTQYF. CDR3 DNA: TGTGCCAGCAGCCCCAGGGGGGCGGTTAGCACAGATACGCAGTATTTT.

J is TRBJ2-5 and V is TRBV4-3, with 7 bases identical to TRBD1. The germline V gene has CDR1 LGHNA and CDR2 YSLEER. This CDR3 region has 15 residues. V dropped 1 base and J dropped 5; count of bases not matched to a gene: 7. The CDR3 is CASSQAIQGLETQYF. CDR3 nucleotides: TGCGCCAGCAGCCAAGCGATACAGGGGCTGGAGACCCAGTACTTC.

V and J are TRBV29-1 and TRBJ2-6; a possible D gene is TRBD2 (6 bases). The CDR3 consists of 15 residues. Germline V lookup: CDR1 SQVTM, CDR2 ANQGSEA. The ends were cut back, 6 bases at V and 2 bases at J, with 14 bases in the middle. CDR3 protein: CSVPLWGAGANVLTF. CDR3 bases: TGCAGCGTCCCTCTCTGGGGGGCTGGGGCCAACGTCCTGACTTTC.

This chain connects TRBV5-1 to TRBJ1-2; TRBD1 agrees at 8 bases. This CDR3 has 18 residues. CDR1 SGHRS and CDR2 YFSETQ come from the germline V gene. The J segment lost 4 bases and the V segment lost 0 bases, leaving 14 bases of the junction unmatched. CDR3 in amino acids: CASSLGPTGAMSFYGYTF. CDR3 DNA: TGCGCCAGCAGCTTGGGCCCGACAGGGGCTATGTCTTTCTATGGCTACACCTTC. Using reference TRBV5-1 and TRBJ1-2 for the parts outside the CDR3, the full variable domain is KAGVTQTPRYLIKTRGQQVTLSCSPISGHRSVSWYQQTPGQGLQFLFEYFSETQRNKGNFPGRFSGRQFSNSRSEMNVSTLELGDSALYLCASSLGPTGAMSFYGYTFGSGTRLTVV.

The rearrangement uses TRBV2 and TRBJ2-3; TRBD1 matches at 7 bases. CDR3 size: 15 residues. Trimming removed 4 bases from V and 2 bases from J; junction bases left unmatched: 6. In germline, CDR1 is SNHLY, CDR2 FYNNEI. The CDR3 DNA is TGTGCCAGCAGTGTAAACAGGGGTAACACAGATACGCAGTATTTT. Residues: CASSVNRGNTDTQYF.

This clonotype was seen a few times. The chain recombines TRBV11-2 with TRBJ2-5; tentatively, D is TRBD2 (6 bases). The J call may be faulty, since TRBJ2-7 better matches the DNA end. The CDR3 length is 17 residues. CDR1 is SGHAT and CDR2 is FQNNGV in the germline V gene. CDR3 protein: CASSLDIVGAGRYEQYF. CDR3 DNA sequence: TGTGCCAGCAGCTTAGATATCGTGGGCGCGGGGAGATACGAGCAGTACTTC.

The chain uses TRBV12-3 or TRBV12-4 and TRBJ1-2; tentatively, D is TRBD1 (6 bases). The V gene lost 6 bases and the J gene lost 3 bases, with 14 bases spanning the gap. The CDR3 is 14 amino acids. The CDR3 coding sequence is TGTGCCAGCAGGTTTTGGGGGCGTGACTATGGCTACACCTTC. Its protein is CASRFWGRDYGYTF.

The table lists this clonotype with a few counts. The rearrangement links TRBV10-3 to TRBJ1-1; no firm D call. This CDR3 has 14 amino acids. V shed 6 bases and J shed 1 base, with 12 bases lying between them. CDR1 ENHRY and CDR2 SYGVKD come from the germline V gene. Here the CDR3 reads CAISPRISNTEAFF. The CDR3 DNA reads TGTGCCATCAGCCCCAGGATTTCGAACACTGAAGCTTTCTTT.

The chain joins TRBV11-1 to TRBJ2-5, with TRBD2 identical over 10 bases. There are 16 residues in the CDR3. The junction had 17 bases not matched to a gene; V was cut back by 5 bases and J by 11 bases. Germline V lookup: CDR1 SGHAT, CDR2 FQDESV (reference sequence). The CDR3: CASSPERGGYLGEQYF. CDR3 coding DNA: TGTGCCAGCAGCCCCGAGCGGGGGGGCTATTTGGGTGAGCAGTACTTC.

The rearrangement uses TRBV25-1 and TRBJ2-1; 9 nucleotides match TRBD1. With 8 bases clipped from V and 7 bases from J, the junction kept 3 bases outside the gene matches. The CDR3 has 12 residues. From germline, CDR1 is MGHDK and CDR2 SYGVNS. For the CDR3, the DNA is TGTGCCAGCGACAGGGGGTGGAATGAGCAGTTCTTC. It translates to CASDRGWNEQFF.

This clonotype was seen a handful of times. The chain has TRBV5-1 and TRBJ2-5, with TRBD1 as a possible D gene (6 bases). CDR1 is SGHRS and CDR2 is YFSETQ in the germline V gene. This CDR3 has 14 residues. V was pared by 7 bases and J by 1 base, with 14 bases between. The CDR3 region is CASRTGSVQETQYF. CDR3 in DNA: TGCGCCAGCCGAACAGGGAGTGTCCAAGAGACCCAGTACTTC.

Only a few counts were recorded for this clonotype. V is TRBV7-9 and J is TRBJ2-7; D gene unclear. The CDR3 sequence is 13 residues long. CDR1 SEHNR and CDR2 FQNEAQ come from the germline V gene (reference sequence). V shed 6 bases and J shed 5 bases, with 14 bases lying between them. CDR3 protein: CASRTLGPDEQYF. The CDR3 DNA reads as TGTGCCAGCAGGACCTTAGGTCCGGACGAGCAGTACTTC.

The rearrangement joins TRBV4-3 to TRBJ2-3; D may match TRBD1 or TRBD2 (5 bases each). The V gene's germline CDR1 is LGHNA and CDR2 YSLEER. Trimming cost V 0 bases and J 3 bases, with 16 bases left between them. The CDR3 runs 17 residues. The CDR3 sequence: CASSQDSRQGVTDTQYF. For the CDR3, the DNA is TGCGCCAGCAGCCAAGATTCGAGGCAGGGAGTGACAGATACGCAGTATTTT.

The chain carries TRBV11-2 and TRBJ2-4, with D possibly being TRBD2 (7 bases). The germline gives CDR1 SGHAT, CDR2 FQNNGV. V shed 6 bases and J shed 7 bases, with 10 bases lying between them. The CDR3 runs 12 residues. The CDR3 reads CASRGGANIQYF. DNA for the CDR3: TGTGCCAGCAGGGGGGGGGCGAACATTCAGTACTTC.